Shown below are 9 T cell receptor beta chains from a single sample sequenced in a study of blood T cell repertoires in COVID-19. Clones were read by immunoSEQ multiplex PCR, and TCRdb kept only the in-frame ones, dropping some. In the table there are under 200,000 clones, 80% to 90% of which are singletons. Material: peripheral blood. These receptor sequences come from a man between 18 and 29 years old with active or convalescent COVID-19.

The CDR3 loop reads CASSQGIGNQPQHF. CDR3 sequence (DNA): TGTGCCAGCTCACAGGGGATTGGCAATCAGCCCCAGCATTTT. The rearrangement uses TRBV18 and TRBJ1-5; weak D call: TRBD1 (5 bases). Germline V gives CDR1 KGHSH, CDR2 LQKENI. This CDR3 is built from 14 residues. Trimming cost V 4 bases and J 2 bases, with 9 bases left between them.

The chain recombines TRBV29-1 with TRBJ2-1; 8 bases match TRBD2. Germline assignment: CDR1 SQVTM and CDR2 ANQGSEA. This CDR3 contains 13 residues. V was clipped by 8 bases and J by 3 bases; unmatched bases: 6. The CDR3 here is CSFKTSDYNEQFF. The CDR3 coding sequence is TGCAGCTTCAAGACTAGCGACTACAATGAGCAGTTCTTC.

The V gene is TRBV6-5, the J gene TRBJ2-4; perhaps TRBD1 as D (6 bases). V lost 6 bases and J 0 bases, leaving 12 bases between the germline ends. In germline, CDR1 is MNHEY, CDR2 SVGAGI. CDR3 size: 15 residues. CDR3 loop: CASSRRGIAKNIQYF. The CDR3 DNA reads TGTGCCAGCAGCCGCAGGGGAATAGCCAAAAACATTCAGTACTTC.

This chain connects TRBV5-4 to TRBJ1-1; TRBD1 matches at 9 bases. The CDR3 covers 15 residues. The junction had 11 bases not matched to a gene; V was cut back by 1 base and J by 10 bases. Germline V lookup: CDR1 SGHNT, CDR2 YYREEE (reference sequence). Here the CDR3 DNA reads TGTGCCAGCAGCTTGTCGGGACAGGGACTAAGAATAGCTTTCTTT. Its translation: CASSLSGQGLRIAFF.

The V call is TRBV5-1, the J call TRBJ2-7; D is possibly TRBD2 (5 bases). V was shortened by 4 bases and J by 5 bases, with 13 bases between the two germline ends. The germline V gene encodes CDR1 SGHRS and CDR2 YFSETQ. This CDR3 is built from 13 residues. CDR3 protein: CASSLLTEDEQYF. Written as DNA, the CDR3 is TGCGCCAGCAGCCTTTTGACGGAGGACGAGCAGTACTTC.

The chain uses TRBV25-1 and TRBJ1-4, with 9 bases identical to TRBD1. The germline CDR1 and CDR2 sequences are MGHDK and SYGVNS. With V trimmed by 4 bases and J by 6 bases, 6 bases remained unmatched. The CDR3 is made up of 15 amino acids. In DNA form, the CDR3 reads TGTGCCAGCAGTGCAACAGGGGGCTGGGATGAAAAACTGTTTTTT. Translation gives CASSATGGWDEKLFF.

This chain connects TRBV2 to TRBJ1-4; 7 bases align to TRBD1. Germline V CDR1 and CDR2: SNHLY, FYNNEI. The CDR3 extends over 12 amino acids. Trimming at V came to 11 bases and at J to 5 bases, leaving 5 bases not matched to a gene. The CDR3 DNA is TGTGCCGGAGGGACAGAGAATGAAAAACTGTTTTTT. Protein sequence: CAGGTENEKLFF.

The chain carries TRBV3-1 (or the pseudogene TRBV3-2) and TRBJ2-1; 12 positions agree with TRBD2. This CDR3 has 17 residues. CDR1 is LGHDT, CDR2 YNNKEL, per germline (reference sequence). V lost 1 base, J lost 9 bases, and 10 bases stayed unmatched. The CDR3 DNA reads TGTGCCAGCAGCCAAGTAGGAGCTAGCGGGGGGGAGGGTGAGCAGTTCTTC. Its protein product is CASSQVGASGGEGEQFF.

This clone appeared a single time. V gene TRBV2 combines with J gene TRBJ1-5; D is unclear. Germline values: CDR1 SNHLY, CDR2 FYNNEI. Trimming removed 2 bases from V and 10 bases from J, with 21 bases in between. This CDR3 has 16 residues. The CDR3: CASSELGVWDPKPQHF. The CDR3 DNA reads TGTGCCAGCAGTGAACTCGGGGTCTGGGATCCAAAACCCCAGCATTTT.